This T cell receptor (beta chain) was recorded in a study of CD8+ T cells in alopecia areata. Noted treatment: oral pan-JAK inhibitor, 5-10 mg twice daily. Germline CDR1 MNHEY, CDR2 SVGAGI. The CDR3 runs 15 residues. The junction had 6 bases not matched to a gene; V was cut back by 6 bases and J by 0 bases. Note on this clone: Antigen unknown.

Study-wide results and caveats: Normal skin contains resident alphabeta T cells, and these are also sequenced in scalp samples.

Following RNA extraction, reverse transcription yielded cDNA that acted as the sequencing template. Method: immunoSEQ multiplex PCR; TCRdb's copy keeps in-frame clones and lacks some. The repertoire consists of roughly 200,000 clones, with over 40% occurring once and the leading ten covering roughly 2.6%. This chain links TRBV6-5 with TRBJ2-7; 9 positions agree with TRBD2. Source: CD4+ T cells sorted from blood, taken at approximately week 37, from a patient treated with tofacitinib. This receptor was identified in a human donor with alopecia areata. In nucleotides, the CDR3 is TGTGCCAGCAGCCTTAGCGGGAGAGGCTCCTACGAGCAGTACTTC. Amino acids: CASSLSGRGSYEQYF.